This is a list of T cell receptor beta chains from one sample in a study of T cells after yellow fever vaccination. TCRdb recomputed calls from the 5' RACE reads with MiXCR, one row per CDR3 protein. The top ten hold approximately 0.87% of the sample, which has 240,000 or so distinct CDR3 sequences, 6.5% to 8.5% seen once. The sample in question was CD4+ T cells sorted from PBMCs, obtained 15 days after the yellow fever booster vaccination. The receptors here all came from a man aged 25-40 years who received the YFV17D yellow fever vaccine. Each CDR3 is given with its conserved first and last residue. The order of the fields is clone size, V gene, J gene, D gene, CDR3 protein, CDR3 DNA. D genes are given only for firm matches. Where a row states a size, it is once, few, many or the class of an expanded clone; other rows omit it.

>few|TRBV20-1|TRBJ2-5|-
CSVGLLETQYF
TGCAGTGTCGGGCTTTTAGAGACCCAGTACTTC
>few|TRBV7-9|TRBJ2-7|TRBD2
CASSLLAGGPYEQYF
TGTGCCAGCAGCCTACTAGCGGGAGGCCCCTACGAGCAGTACTTC
>few|TRBV5-5|TRBJ2-7|TRBD2
CASSRLAGQTTYEQYF
TGTGCCAGCAGCCGACTAGCGGGACAGACGACCTACGAGCAGTACTTC
>-|TRBV28|TRBJ2-7|-
CASTTPNEQYF
TGTGCCAGCACCACACCCAACGAGCAGTACTTC
>few|TRBV6-5|TRBJ2-7|-
CASSYWERRSYEQYF
TGTGCCAGCAGTTACTGGGAGCGGAGGTCCTACGAGCAGTACTTC
>-|TRBV24-1|TRBJ2-5|TRBD1
CATSDPQGTGETQYF
TGTGCCACCAGTGATCCACAGGGGACGGGGGAGACCCAGTACTTC
>few|TRBV12-3/TRBV12-4|TRBJ1-3|TRBD1
CASSRQGRSGNTIYF
TGTGCCAGCAGCCGACAGGGGCGATCGGGAAACACCATATATTTT
>many|TRBV20-1|TRBJ2-3|-
CSRGPRGRDTQYF
TGCAGTCGCGGCCCGCGGGGGCGGGATACGCAGTATTTT
>few|TRBV4-3|TRBJ2-3|-
CASSQAPSSDTQYF
TGCGCCAGCAGCCAAGCCCCCTCCTCGGATACGCAGTATTTT
>few|TRBV12-3/TRBV12-4|TRBJ1-1|-
CASSFIPRPVPEAFF
TGTGCCAGCAGTTTCATCCCCAGGCCGGTCCCTGAAGCTTTCTTT
>few|TRBV12-3/TRBV12-4|TRBJ2-2|-
CASSLLTPSPGELFF
TGTGCCAGCAGTTTACTAACGCCGTCCCCCGGGGAGCTGTTTTTT
>few|TRBV12-3/TRBV12-4|TRBJ2-2|-
CASRAGLPGELFF
TGTGCCAGCAGGGCGGGACTGCCCGGGGAGCTGTTTTTT
>-|TRBV6-1|TRBJ2-3|TRBD1
CASTGQATDTQYF
TGTGCATCTACGGGACAGGCCACAGATACGCAGTATTTT
>many|TRBV5-1|TRBJ1-1|-
CASSLGKQGGLMNTEAFF
TGCGCCAGCAGCTTAGGGAAACAGGGTGGCCTCATGAACACTGAAGCTTTCTTT
>few|TRBV15|TRBJ2-5|TRBD1
CATSRATTGGRETQYF
TGTGCCACCAGCAGAGCCACGACAGGGGGCCGGGAGACCCAGTACTTC
>few|TRBV20-1|TRBJ2-1|TRBD1
CSPTRTGYNEQFF
TGCAGTCCCACGAGGACAGGATACAATGAGCAGTTCTTC
>few|TRBV5-1|TRBJ2-5|TRBD1
CASSAGQGETQYF
TGCGCCAGCAGCGCCGGACAGGGAGAGACCCAGTACTTC
>few|TRBV4-3|TRBJ2-7|TRBD2
CASSQELLLAGPTYEQYF
TGCGCCAGCAGCCAAGAACTCTTACTAGCGGGACCTACCTACGAGCAGTACTTC
>few|TRBV23-1|TRBJ2-7|-
CASSQSFDGYYEQYF
TGCGCCAGCAGTCAATCTTTTGACGGTTACTACGAGCAGTACTTC
>few|TRBV11-2|TRBJ2-7|TRBD1
CASSLGTGGEQYF
TGTGCCAGCAGCTTAGGGACAGGGGGCGAGCAGTACTTC
>few|TRBV3-1|TRBJ2-1|TRBD2
CASSQRAVRLAEVNEQFF
TGTGCCAGCAGCCAAAGGGCGGTCCGACTAGCGGAAGTCAATGAGCAGTTCTTC
>-|TRBV23-1|TRBJ2-7|-
CASRPQMGSEQYF
TGCGCCAGCAGGCCTCAAATGGGCTCTGAGCAGTACTTC
>few|TRBV19|TRBJ1-1|-
CASSINSVNTEAFF
TGTGCCAGTAGTATTAACAGCGTGAACACTGAAGCTTTCTTT
>few|TRBV20-1|TRBJ2-1|TRBD2
CSATSGRDEQFF
TGCAGTGCGACTAGCGGGAGGGATGAGCAGTTCTTC
>-|TRBV7-9|TRBJ2-1|TRBD2
CASSLALAGTYNEQFF
TGTGCCAGCAGCTTAGCTCTAGCGGGAACCTACAATGAGCAGTTCTTC
>many|TRBV5-1|TRBJ2-1|-
CASSRDYNEQFF
TGCGCCAGCAGTAGAGATTACAATGAGCAGTTCTTC
>few|TRBV12-3/TRBV12-4|TRBJ2-7|TRBD2
CASSLNPGGTYEQYF
TGTGCCAGCAGTTTGAATCCGGGAGGTACCTACGAGCAGTACTTC
>many|TRBV20-1|TRBJ2-3|TRBD2
CSASGRHRGTDTQYF
TGCAGTGCAAGCGGGAGGCACCGGGGGACAGATACGCAGTATTTT
>-|TRBV11-2|TRBJ2-5|-
CASSLEFRRETQYF
TGTGCCAGCAGCTTAGAGTTCAGGAGAGAGACCCAGTACTTC
>-|TRBV10-3|TRBJ1-2|-
CAISDTGNGYTF
TGTGCCATCAGTGATACAGGGAATGGCTACACCTTC
>many|TRBV20-1|TRBJ2-7|-
CSALNRDRGYEQYF
TGCAGTGCCCTCAACAGGGATCGGGGGTACGAGCAGTACTTC
>few|TRBV5-1|TRBJ2-3|TRBD2
CASSTGLVGNTDTQYF
TGCGCCAGCAGCACAGGACTAGTAGGAAACACAGATACGCAGTATTTT
>-|TRBV11-2|TRBJ2-1|-
CASSLGGGSFNEQFF
TGTGCCAGCAGCTTGGGCGGAGGGTCTTTCAATGAGCAGTTCTTC
>-|TRBV5-1|TRBJ2-6|-
CASSLEGGISGANVLTF
TGCGCCAGCAGCCTAGAAGGGGGTATATCTGGGGCCAACGTCCTGACTTTC
>many|TRBV5-1|TRBJ2-1|-
CASSLDGRNEQFF
TGCGCCAGCAGCTTGGATGGGCGCAATGAGCAGTTCTTC
>few|TRBV7-8|TRBJ2-1|-
CASSLGLGRGNEQFF
TGTGCCAGCAGCTTAGGACTGGGGCGGGGAAATGAGCAGTTCTTC
>many|TRBV7-3|TRBJ2-1|TRBD2
CASKVSGSPYNEQFF
TGTGCCAGCAAAGTTAGCGGGAGTCCCTACAATGAGCAGTTCTTC
>many|TRBV6-5|TRBJ2-3|-
CASKLLTLDTQYF
TGTGCCAGCAAGTTGTTGACTCTAGATACGCAGTATTTT
>-|TRBV7-2|TRBJ2-7|-
CASSRGGSPYAYF
TGTGCCAGCAGCCGAGGAGGTTCCCCTTATGCGTACTTC
>-|TRBV25-1|TRBJ2-4|TRBD2
CASSNTELFGFWERDRKNIQYF
TGTGCCAGCAGTAACACCGAGCTCTTCGGGTTTTGGGAGCGGGACCGGAAAAACATTCAGTACTTC
>-|TRBV30|TRBJ2-5|-
CAWSVQRTPPETQYF
TGTGCCTGGAGTGTACAGCGGACACCACCTGAGACCCAGTACTTC
>many|TRBV5-1|TRBJ2-5|TRBD1
CASSTTGDVQETQYF
TGCGCCAGCAGCACCACAGGGGATGTCCAAGAGACCCAGTACTTC
>many|TRBV7-2|TRBJ2-1|TRBD2
CASSLVAGGGNEQFF
TGCGCCAGCAGCTTGGTAGCGGGAGGCGGCAATGAGCAGTTCTTC